Listed below are T cell receptor beta chains from one sample, sequenced in a study of blood T cell repertoires in COVID-19. Assay used: immunoSEQ multiplex PCR; TCRdb lists only in-frame clones, some missing. Of about 42,000 clones listed, more than 85% are singletons. Material: peripheral blood. The receptors were sampled from a human donor in a cohort sampled during active COVID-19. Each CDR3 is given with its conserved first and last residue. D genes are given only for firm matches. Clone size is not always given. Where it is, it says once, few, many or a class for expanded clones.

len | abundance | j_gene | d_gene | v_gene | CDR3aa | CDR3nt
17 | NA | TRBJ2-2 | TRBD2 | TRBV15 | CATRIPSGGVNTGELFF | TGTGCCACCAGGATCCCTAGCGGGGGGGTAAACACCGGGGAGCTGTTTTTT
13 | NA | TRBJ2-7 | TRBD1 | TRBV4-1 | CASSHLTGLEQYF | TGCGCCAGCAGCCACCTGACAGGGCTCGAGCAGTACTTC
15 | NA | TRBJ1-6 | NA | TRBV4-3 | CASSQDRGRDSPLHF | TGCGCCAGCAGCCAAGACAGGGGAAGAGATTCACCCCTCCACTTT
15 | NA | TRBJ2-7 | NA | TRBV3-1/TRBV3-2 | CASSQVYGGAYEQYF | TGTGCCAGCAGCCAAGTTTACGGCGGGGCCTACGAGCAGTACTTC
14 | NA | TRBJ1-2 | NA | TRBV5-5 | CASTPGVPNYGYTF | TGTGCCAGCACCCCGGGGGTTCCTAACTATGGCTACACCTTC
18 | NA | TRBJ2-1 | NA | TRBV24-1 | CATSDSTGPAINWDEQFF | TGTGCCACCAGTGATTCCACAGGTCCCGCCATAAATTGGGATGAGCAGTTCTTC
18 | NA | TRBJ2-1 | NA | TRBV3-1/TRBV3-2 | CASSQKGWRGGSYNEQFF | TGTGCCAGCAGCCAAAAAGGGTGGAGGGGAGGCTCCTACAATGAGCAGTTCTTC
14 | NA | TRBJ1-1 | TRBD1 | TRBV5-4 | CASSADRGNTEAFF | TGTGCCAGCAGCGCCGACAGGGGTAACACTGAAGCTTTCTTT
16 | NA | TRBJ2-1 | TRBD1 | TRBV10-3 | CAISEMGTGAYNEQFF | TGTGCCATCAGTGAAATGGGGACAGGGGCCTACAATGAGCAGTTCTTC
13 | medium-sized | TRBJ1-2 | TRBD1 | TRBV30 | CAWSFGQGRGYTF | TGTGCCTGGAGCTTTGGACAGGGACGTGGCTACACCTTC
16 | NA | TRBJ2-2 | TRBD2 | TRBV5-1 | CASSPIAGAGTGELFF | TGCGCCAGCAGCCCGATAGCGGGGGCGGGCACCGGGGAGCTGTTTTTT
16 | NA | TRBJ2-3 | NA | TRBV9 | CASSVGTSSGTDTQYF | TGTGCCAGCAGCGTAGGAACTAGCTCCGGCACAGATACGCAGTATTTT
16 | NA | TRBJ2-1 | NA | TRBV11-2 | CASSLERDSAYNEQFF | TGTGCCAGCAGCTTAGAACGGGACTCCGCCTACAATGAGCAGTTCTTC
17 | NA | TRBJ2-2 | TRBD2 | TRBV7-6 | CASSPPTSGTGTGELFF | TGTGCCAGCAGCCCCCCTACTAGCGGGACGGGGACCGGGGAGCTGTTTTTT
15 | NA | TRBJ1-5 | TRBD1 | TRBV6-5 | CASRGWTGGNQPQHF | TGTGCCAGCAGGGGATGGACAGGGGGCAATCAGCCCCAGCATTTT
13 | once | TRBJ1-5 | NA | TRBV6-6 | CASGNGRGQPQHF | TGTGCCAGCGGTAACGGCAGAGGTCAGCCCCAGCATTTT
15 | NA | TRBJ2-3 | NA | TRBV6-4 | CASSDGSQRLDTQYF | TGTGCCAGCAGTGACGGAAGCCAGCGGTTGGATACGCAGTATTTT
17 | NA | TRBJ1-1 | TRBD1 | TRBV5-1 | CASSLGQATMMNTEAFF | TGCGCCAGCAGCCTTGGACAGGCTACCATGATGAACACTGAAGCTTTCTTT
15 | NA | TRBJ1-2 | NA | TRBV4-2 | CASSQGAGANYGYTF | TGTGCCAGCAGCCAAGGGGCGGGAGCTAACTATGGCTACACCTTC
15 | NA | TRBJ2-7 | NA | TRBV11-3 | CASSLGAQAIYEQYF | TGTGCCAGCAGCTTAGGGGCACAGGCCATCTACGAGCAGTACTTC
15 | NA | TRBJ2-2 | TRBD2 | TRBV2 | CASSVMAGGTGELFF | TGTGCCAGCAGTGTGATGGCGGGAGGTACCGGGGAGCTGTTTTTT
15 | NA | TRBJ1-2 | NA | TRBV5-4 | CASSPNLAGDYGYTF | TGTGCCAGCAGCCCAAACCTTGCTGGAGACTATGGCTACACCTTC
13 | NA | TRBJ2-3 | TRBD2 | TRBV4-2 | CASKREGTDTQYF | TGTGCCAGCAAGCGGGAGGGCACAGATACGCAGTATTTT
15 | NA | TRBJ2-1 | NA | TRBV4-3 | CASSQGGRDINEQFF | TGCGCCAGCAGCCAAGGGGGTCGGGATATCAATGAGCAGTTCTTC
15 | NA | TRBJ2-2 | NA | TRBV30 | CAWSVPGVNTGELFF | TGTGCCTGGAGTGTACCAGGGGTGAACACCGGGGAGCTGTTTTTT
17 | NA | TRBJ2-7 | TRBD1 | TRBV7-9 | CASSLYPNKGASYEQYF | TGTGCCAGCAGCTTGTACCCGAATAAGGGGGCAAGTTACGAGCAGTACTTC
12 | NA | TRBJ2-7 | NA | TRBV12-3/TRBV12-4 | CASSPDKTPQYF | TGTGCCAGCAGCCCGGACAAAACTCCGCAGTACTTC
15 | NA | TRBJ1-4 | NA | TRBV5-1 | CASSLGATTNEKLFF | TGCGCCAGCAGCTTGGGAGCCACAACTAATGAAAAACTGTTTTTT
15 | NA | TRBJ1-6 | NA | TRBV27 | CASSSGQKYNSPLHF | TGTGCCAGCAGTTCCGGACAAAAGTATAATTCACCCCTCCACTTT
14 | once | TRBJ2-1 | NA | TRBV2 | CASLSTSVHNEQFF | TGTGCCAGCCTCTCGACTAGTGTACACAATGAGCAGTTCTTC
14 | NA | TRBJ2-5 | NA | TRBV5-5 | CASSGGSVQETQYF | TGTGCCAGCAGCGGCGGTTCCGTCCAAGAGACCCAGTACTTC
16 | NA | TRBJ2-7 | TRBD1 | TRBV28 | CASLNLGDRGLYEQYF | TGTGCCAGCCTCAACCTTGGGGACAGGGGGCTCTACGAGCAGTACTTC
15 | NA | TRBJ1-2 | NA | TRBV5-6 | CASSLEPRVIYGYTF | TGTGCCAGCAGCTTGGAACCCCGGGTCATCTATGGCTACACCTTC
17 | NA | TRBJ2-2 | TRBD2 | TRBV18 | CASSPIRTSGNTGELFF | TGTGCCAGCTCACCCATAAGGACTAGCGGGAACACCGGGGAGCTGTTTTTT
17 | NA | TRBJ2-1 | TRBD2 | TRBV7-6 | CASSLTSGINSYNEQFF | TGTGCCAGCAGCTTGACTAGCGGAATTAACTCCTACAATGAGCAGTTCTTC
11 | NA | TRBJ1-1 | NA | TRBV5-4 | CASSLGVEAFF | TGTGCCAGCAGCTTGGGCGTAGAAGCTTTCTTT
13 | NA | TRBJ1-5 | NA | TRBV7-9 | CASSSTGNQPQHF | TGTGCCAGCAGCTCTACAGGGAATCAGCCCCAGCATTTT
15 | once | TRBJ2-1 | TRBD2 | TRBV7-9 | CASSLGLAGGNEQFF | TGTGCCAGCAGCTTAGGACTAGCGGGGGGCAATGAGCAGTTCTTC
17 | NA | TRBJ2-2 | TRBD1 | TRBV7-2 | CASSPLFGTGRAGELFF | TGTGCCAGCAGCCCCCTTTTCGGGACAGGGAGGGCGGGGGAGCTGTTTTTT
15 | NA | TRBJ1-4 | TRBD1 | TRBV3-1/TRBV3-2 | CASSPDRASNEKLFF | TGTGCCAGCAGCCCTGACAGGGCCTCAAATGAAAAACTGTTTTTT
12 | NA | TRBJ2-1 | TRBD2 | TRBV3-1/TRBV3-2 | CASGRAYNEQFF | TGTGCCAGCGGGAGGGCCTACAATGAGCAGTTCTTC
15 | NA | TRBJ1-1 | TRBD1 | TRBV7-2 | CASSLSGTAYTEAFF | TGTGCCAGCAGCTTATCCGGGACAGCCTACACTGAAGCTTTCTTT
16 | NA | TRBJ1-2 | TRBD1 | TRBV15 | CATSAKPGQGTYGYTF | TGTGCCACCAGCGCAAAACCGGGACAGGGTACCTATGGCTACACCTTC
14 | NA | TRBJ2-1 | TRBD1 | TRBV5-1 | CASSLTGGYNEQFF | TGCGCCAGCAGCTTGACAGGGGGCTACAATGAGCAGTTCTTC
18 | NA | TRBJ1-5 | NA | TRBV2 | CASSVFPPPTVVDQPQHF | TGTGCCAGCAGTGTATTCCCTCCCCCCACAGTGGTGGATCAGCCCCAGCATTTT
16 | NA | TRBJ1-2 | NA | TRBV4-2 | CASSQEGQGRIYGYTF | TGTGCCAGCAGCCAAGAGGGGCAGGGGCGAATCTATGGCTACACCTTC
16 | NA | TRBJ2-5 | TRBD2 | TRBV3-1/TRBV3-2 | CASTTEPGLGQETQYF | TGTGCCAGCACCACAGAACCGGGACTAGGTCAGGAGACCCAGTACTTC
11 | NA | TRBJ2-1 | NA | TRBV5-4 | CASSTRDEQFF | TGTGCCAGCAGCACTCGCGATGAGCAGTTCTTC
15 | once | TRBJ1-3 | NA | TRBV7-2 | CASSRDLNPGNTIYF | TGTGCCAGCAGCCGGGACTTGAATCCTGGAAACACCATATATTTT
15 | NA | TRBJ1-2 | NA | TRBV7-9 | CASSLAGGFNYGYTF | TGTGCCAGCAGCTTAGCCGGGGGGTTTAACTATGGCTACACCTTC
14 | NA | TRBJ1-5 | NA | TRBV28 | CASSSWGGNQPQHF | TGTGCCAGCAGTAGTTGGGGCGGCAATCAGCCCCAGCATTTT
13 | once | TRBJ2-3 | TRBD1 | TRBV29-1 | CSADRGQSDTQYF | TGCAGCGCAGACAGGGGGCAGTCAGATACGCAGTATTTT
16 | NA | TRBJ2-7 | TRBD1 | TRBV15 | CATSRDRGTGPDEQYF | TGTGCCACCAGCAGAGATAGGGGGACAGGGCCCGACGAGCAGTACTTC
17 | NA | TRBJ2-2 | NA | TRBV30 | CAWSAPGWPRGTGELFF | TGTGCCTGGAGTGCCCCCGGGTGGCCTAGGGGCACCGGGGAGCTGTTTTTT
16 | NA | TRBJ1-6 | NA | TRBV30 | CAWSGWYGYGRSPLHF | TGTGCCTGGAGCGGGTGGTACGGGTACGGTCGTTCACCCCTCCACTTT